A single TCR beta chain is shown here with its context. V lost 0 bases and J 3 bases, leaving 13 bases between the germline ends. The CDR3 loop spans 16 amino acids. Germline values: CDR1 SGHRS, CDR2 YFSETQ. Per the authors' pipeline: Cell counts per sample came from amplifying reference gene primers. Measured with immunoSEQ multiplex PCR; TCRdb has only the in-frame clones, and not every one. V and J calls and clone size are given by that table; D and trimming were obtained from the DNA. The sample carries about 290,000 clones, more than 80% recorded once. This sample was taken from a study of blood T cell repertoires in COVID-19. About the study: Italy, Spain and the United States were the sources of the convalescent and acute COVID-19 samples. The cDNA or gDNA used as material had been derived from T cells, B-cell-depleted T cells, or PBMCs.

The sample comprised peripheral blood. V is TRBV5-1 and J is TRBJ2-1; weak D call: TRBD2 (7 bases). This receptor was taken from a woman in her thirties with active or convalescent COVID-19. CDR3 loop: CASSLEGGPLYNEQFF. CDR3 in DNA: TGCGCCAGCAGCTTGGAGGGGGGGCCCCTCTACAATGAGCAGTTCTTC.